The following is a T cell receptor beta chain sequence with its context. Authors' processing steps: From reference gene primer amplification, estimates of nucleated cell counts were derived. TCRdb keeps only in-frame clones here, not all; method: immunoSEQ multiplex PCR. V and J calls and clone size are given by that table; D and trimming were obtained from the DNA. The sample includes fewer than 250,000 clones, roughly 86% of them seen just once. These data originate in a study of blood T cell repertoires in COVID-19. The CDR3 contains 14 residues. V shed 2 bases, J shed 5 bases, and the junction held 4 bases outside the gene matches. The germline V gene encodes CDR1 GTSNPN and CDR2 SVGIG (reference sequence).

The sequenced material came from peripheral blood. The rearrangement joins TRBV30 to TRBJ2-5; TRBD1 agrees at 11 bases. The clonotype originates from a woman aged 80 or older with COVID-19, enrolled during active disease. The CDR3 sequence is CAWSQDRGRETQYF. CDR3 nucleotide sequence: TGTGCCTGGAGTCAGGACAGGGGGCGGGAGACCCAGTACTTC. The full variable domain, its missing parts supplied by reference TRBV30 and TRBJ2-5, is SQTIHQWPATLVQPVGSPLSLECTVEGTSNPNLYWYRQAAGRGLQLLFYSVGIGQISSEVPQNLSASRPQDRQFILSSKKLLLSDSGFYLCAWSQDRGRETQYFGPGTRLLVL.